Sequencing of this T cell receptor (beta chain) was carried out in a study of Graves' ophthalmopathy and Graves' hyperthyroidism. The CDR3 extends over 12 amino acids. Germline V gene sequence: CDR1 MNHNS, CDR2 SASEGT. V lost 6 bases, J lost 8 bases, and 10 bases lay in between. Investigators amplified TCR beta CDR3 regions from RNA transcripts. The library came from an HTBI-primed first-round RT-PCR and a second-round multiplex PCR. TCRdb redid the calling of the multiplex PCR reads with MiXCR, one entry per CDR3 protein. The table lists 40,000 or so distinct CDR3 sequences, approximately 52% of them singletons. This clonotype occurred many times. Its antigen is unidentified. Findings and caveats of the study: Blood also carried most expanded thyroid clonotypes exceeding 0.001 frequency. Sensitivity of roughly 64% and specificity of approximately 72% were achieved by the model that predicted ophthalmopathy progression.

Moderate-to-severe activity, CAS ≥3, NOSPECS ≥4 and duration under 3 months were recorded for donors with ophthalmopathy. The chain uses TRBV6-1 and TRBJ2-2, with D tentatively TRBD2 (5 bases). Sequenced input: peripheral blood. The sequence was collected from an adult man with Graves' ophthalmopathy. CDR3: CASSRGWGELFF. The DNA for the CDR3 is TGTGCCAGCAGCCGGGGATGGGGGGAGCTGTTTTTT.